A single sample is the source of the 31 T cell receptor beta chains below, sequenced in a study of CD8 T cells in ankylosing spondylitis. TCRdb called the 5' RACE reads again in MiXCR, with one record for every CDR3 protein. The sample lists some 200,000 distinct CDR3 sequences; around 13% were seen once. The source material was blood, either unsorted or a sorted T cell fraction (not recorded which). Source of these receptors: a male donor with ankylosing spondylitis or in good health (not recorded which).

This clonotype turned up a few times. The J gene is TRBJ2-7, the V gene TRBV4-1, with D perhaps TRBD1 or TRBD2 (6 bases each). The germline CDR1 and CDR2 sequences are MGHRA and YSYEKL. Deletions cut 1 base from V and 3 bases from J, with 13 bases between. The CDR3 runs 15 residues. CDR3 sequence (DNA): TGCGCCAGCAGCCAAGGGAGGGGGAGCCTCTACGAGCAGTACTTC. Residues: CASSQGRGSLYEQYF.

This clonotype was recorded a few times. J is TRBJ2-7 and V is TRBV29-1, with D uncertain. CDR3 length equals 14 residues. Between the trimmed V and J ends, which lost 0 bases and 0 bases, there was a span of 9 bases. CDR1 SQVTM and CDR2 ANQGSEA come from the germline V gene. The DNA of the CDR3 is TGCAGCGTTGAAGATCCCGATAGCTCCTACGAGCAGTACTTC. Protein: CSVEDPDSSYEQYF.

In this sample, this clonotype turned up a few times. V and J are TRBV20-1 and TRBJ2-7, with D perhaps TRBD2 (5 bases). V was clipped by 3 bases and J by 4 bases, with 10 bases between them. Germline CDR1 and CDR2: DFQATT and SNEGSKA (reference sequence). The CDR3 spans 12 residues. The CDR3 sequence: CSASGRDYEQYF. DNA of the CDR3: TGCAGTGCTAGTGGACGGGATTACGAGCAGTACTTC.

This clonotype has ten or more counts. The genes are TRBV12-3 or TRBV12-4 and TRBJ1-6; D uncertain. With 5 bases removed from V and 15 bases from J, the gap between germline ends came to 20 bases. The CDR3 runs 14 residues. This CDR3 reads CASSILGRDGRLHF. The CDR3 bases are TGTGCCAGCAGTATCCTTGGACGTGATGGGCGCCTCCACTTT.

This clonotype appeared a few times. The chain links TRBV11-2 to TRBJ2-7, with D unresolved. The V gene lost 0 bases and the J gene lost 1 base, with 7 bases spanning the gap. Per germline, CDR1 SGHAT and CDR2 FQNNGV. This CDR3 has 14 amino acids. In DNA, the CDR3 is TGTGCCAGCAGCTTAGAGAGCATGTCCTACGAGCAGTACTTC. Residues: CASSLESMSYEQYF.

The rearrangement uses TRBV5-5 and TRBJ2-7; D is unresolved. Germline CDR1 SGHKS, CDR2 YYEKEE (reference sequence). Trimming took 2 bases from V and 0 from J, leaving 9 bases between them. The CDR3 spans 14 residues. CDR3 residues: CASSLYYHSYEQYF. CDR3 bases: TGTGCCAGCAGCTTATACTACCACTCCTACGAGCAGTACTTC.

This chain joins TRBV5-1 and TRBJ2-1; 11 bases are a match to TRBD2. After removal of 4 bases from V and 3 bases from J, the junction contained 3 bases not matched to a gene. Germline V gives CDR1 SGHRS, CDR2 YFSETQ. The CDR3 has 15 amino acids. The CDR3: CASSKGLADYNEQFF. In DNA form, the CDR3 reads TGCGCCAGCAGCAAGGGACTAGCGGACTACAATGAGCAGTTCTTC.

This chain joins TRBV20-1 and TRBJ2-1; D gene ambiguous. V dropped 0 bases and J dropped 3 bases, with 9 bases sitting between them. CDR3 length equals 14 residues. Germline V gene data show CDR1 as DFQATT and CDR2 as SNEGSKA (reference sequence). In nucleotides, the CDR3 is TGCAGTGCTAGAGATATGGACCTCTACAATGAGCAGTTCTTC. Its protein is CSARDMDLYNEQFF.

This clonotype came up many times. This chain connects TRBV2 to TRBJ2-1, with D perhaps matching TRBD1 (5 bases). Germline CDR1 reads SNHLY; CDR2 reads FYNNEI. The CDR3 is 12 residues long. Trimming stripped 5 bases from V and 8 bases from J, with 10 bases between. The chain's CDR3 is CASSLEGDEQFF. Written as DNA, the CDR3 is TGTGCCAGCAGTCTCGAAGGGGATGAGCAGTTCTTC.

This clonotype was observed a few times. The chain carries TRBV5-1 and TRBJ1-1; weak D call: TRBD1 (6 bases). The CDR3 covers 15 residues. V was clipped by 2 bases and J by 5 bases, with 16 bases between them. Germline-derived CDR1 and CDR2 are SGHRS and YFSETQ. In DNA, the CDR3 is TGCGCCAGCAGCTTCGGGGGGGCTGGGGGTACTGAAGCTTTCTTT. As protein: CASSFGGAGGTEAFF.

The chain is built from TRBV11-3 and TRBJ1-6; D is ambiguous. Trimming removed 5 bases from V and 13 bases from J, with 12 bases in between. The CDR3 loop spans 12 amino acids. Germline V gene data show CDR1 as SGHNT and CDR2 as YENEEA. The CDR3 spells CASSQPGFPLHF. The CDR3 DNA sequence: TGTGCCAGCAGCCAACCCGGCTTCCCCCTCCACTTT.

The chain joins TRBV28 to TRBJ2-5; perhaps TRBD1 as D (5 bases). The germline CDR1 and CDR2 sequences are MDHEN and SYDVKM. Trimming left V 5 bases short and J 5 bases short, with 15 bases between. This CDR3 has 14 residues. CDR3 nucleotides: TGTGCCAGCAGTGCCGCATTAGGGGCCGAGACCCAGTACTTC. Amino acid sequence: CASSAALGAETQYF.

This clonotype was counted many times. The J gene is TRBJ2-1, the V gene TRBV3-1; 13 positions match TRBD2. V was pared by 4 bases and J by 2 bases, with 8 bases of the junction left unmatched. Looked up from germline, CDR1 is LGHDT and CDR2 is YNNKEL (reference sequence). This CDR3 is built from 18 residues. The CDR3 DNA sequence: TGTGCCAGCAGCCTCGGACTAGCGGGAGATTCTCCCTACAATGAGCAGTTCTTC. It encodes CASSLGLAGDSPYNEQFF.

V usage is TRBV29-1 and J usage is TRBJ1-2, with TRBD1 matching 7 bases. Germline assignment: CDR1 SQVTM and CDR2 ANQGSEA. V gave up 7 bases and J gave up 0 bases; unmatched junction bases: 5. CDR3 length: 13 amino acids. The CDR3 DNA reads TGCAGCGCCCGGACAGGCTCTAACTATGGCTACACCTTC. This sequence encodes CSARTGSNYGYTF.

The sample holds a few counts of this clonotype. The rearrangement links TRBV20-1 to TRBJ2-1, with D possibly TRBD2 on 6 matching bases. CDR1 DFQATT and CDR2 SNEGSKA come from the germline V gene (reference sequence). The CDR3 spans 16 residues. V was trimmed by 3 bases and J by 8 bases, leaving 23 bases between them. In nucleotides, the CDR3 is TGCAGTGCTAGGCTTGAAACTAGTAGACTAGATGATGAGCAGTTCTTC. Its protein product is CSARLETSRLDDEQFF.

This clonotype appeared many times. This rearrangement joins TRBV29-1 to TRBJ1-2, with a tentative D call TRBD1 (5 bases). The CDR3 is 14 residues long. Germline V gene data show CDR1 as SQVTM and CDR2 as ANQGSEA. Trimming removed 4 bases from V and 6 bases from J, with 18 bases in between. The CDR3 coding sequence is TGCAGCGTTGGAGTCTCGCGGGGGTACGATGGCTACACCTTC. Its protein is CSVGVSRGYDGYTF.

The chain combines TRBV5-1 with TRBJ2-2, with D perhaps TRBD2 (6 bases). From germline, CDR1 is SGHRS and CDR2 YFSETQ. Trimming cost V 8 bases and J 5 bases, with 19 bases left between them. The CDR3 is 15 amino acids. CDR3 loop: CARSPRDFPTGELFF. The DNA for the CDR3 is TGCGCCAGATCCCCGAGGGACTTCCCTACCGGGGAGCTGTTTTTT.

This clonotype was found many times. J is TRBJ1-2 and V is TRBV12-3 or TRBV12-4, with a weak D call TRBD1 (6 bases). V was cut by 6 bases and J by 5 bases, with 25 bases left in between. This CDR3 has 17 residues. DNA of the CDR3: TGTGCCAGCAGCCCTCAAGGGGGGGCGGGCATACTATATGGCTACACCTTC. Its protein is CASSPQGGAGILYGYTF.

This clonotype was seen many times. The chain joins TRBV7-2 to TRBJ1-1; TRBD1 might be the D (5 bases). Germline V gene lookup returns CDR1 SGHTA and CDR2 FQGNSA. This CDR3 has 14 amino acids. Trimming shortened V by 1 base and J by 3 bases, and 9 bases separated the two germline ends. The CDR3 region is CASSLGGLDTEAFF. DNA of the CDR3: TGTGCCAGCAGCTTAGGGGGCCTGGACACTGAAGCTTTCTTT.

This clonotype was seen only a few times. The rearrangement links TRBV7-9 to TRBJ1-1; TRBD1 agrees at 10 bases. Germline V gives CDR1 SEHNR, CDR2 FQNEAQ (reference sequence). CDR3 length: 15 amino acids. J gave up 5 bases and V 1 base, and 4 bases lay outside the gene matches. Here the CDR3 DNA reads TGTGCCAGCAGCTTAGGACAGGGGGCGCGGACTGAAGCTTTCTTT. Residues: CASSLGQGARTEAFF. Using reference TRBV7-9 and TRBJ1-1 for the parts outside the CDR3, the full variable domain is DTGVSQNPRHKITKRGQNVTFRCDPISEHNRLYWYRQTLGQGPEFLTYFQNEAQLEKSRLLSDRFSAERPKGSFSTLEIQRTEQGDSAMYLCASSLGQGARTEAFFGQGTRLTVV.

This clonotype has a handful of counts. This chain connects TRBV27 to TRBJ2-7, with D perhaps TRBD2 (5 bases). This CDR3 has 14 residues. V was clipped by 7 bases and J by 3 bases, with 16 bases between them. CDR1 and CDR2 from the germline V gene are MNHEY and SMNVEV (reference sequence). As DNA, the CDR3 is TGTGCCAGCAAAACAGCGGTGAGTCTCTACGAGCAGTACTTC. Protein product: CASKTAVSLYEQYF.

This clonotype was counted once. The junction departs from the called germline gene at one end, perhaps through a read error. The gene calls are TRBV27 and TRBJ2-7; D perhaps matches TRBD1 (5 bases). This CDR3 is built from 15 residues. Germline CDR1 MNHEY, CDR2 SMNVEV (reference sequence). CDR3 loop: CVSSYGRVGTYEQYF. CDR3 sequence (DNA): TGTGTCAGCAGTTACGGCAGGGTGGGTACGTACGAGCAGTACTTC.

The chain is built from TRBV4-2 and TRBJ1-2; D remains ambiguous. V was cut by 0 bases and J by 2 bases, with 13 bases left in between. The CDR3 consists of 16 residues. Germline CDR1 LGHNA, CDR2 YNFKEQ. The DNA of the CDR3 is TGTGCCAGCAGCCAAGATACCCTCGAACAGAACTATGGCTACACCTTC. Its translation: CASSQDTLEQNYGYTF.

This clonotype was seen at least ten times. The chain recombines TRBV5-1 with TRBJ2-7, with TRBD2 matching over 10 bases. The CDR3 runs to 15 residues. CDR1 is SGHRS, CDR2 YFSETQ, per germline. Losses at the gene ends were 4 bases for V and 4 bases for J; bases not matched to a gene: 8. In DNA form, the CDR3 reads TGCGCCAGCAGCCCCGGACTAGCGGTATTTTACGAGCAGTACTTC. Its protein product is CASSPGLAVFYEQYF. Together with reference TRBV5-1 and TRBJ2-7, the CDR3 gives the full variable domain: KAGVTQTPRYLIKTRGQQVTLSCSPISGHRSVSWYQQTPGQGLQFLFEYFSETQRNKGNFPGRFSGRQFSNSRSEMNVSTLELGDSALYLCASSPGLAVFYEQYFGPGTRLTVT.

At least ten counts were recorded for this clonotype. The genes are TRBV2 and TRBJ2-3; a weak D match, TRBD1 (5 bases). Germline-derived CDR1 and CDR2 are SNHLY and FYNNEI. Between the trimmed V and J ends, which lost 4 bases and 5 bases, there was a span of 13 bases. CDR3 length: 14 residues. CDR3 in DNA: TGTGCCAGCAGTGTGCCGGTGGGGCTAGATACGCAGTATTTT. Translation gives CASSVPVGLDTQYF.

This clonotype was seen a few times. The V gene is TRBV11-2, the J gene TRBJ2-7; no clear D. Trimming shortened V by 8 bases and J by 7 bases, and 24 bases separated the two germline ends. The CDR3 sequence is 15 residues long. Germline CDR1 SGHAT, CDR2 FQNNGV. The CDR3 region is CASASWAVQEGEQYF. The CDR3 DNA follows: TGTGCCAGCGCCTCATGGGCAGTCCAGGAAGGGGAGCAGTACTTC.

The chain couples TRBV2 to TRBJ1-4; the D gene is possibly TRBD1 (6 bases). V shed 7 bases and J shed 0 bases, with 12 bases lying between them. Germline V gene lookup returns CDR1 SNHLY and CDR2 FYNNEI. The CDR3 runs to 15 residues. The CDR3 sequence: CASTPTGTTNEKLFF. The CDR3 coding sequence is TGTGCCAGCACCCCAACAGGGACAACTAATGAAAAACTGTTTTTT.

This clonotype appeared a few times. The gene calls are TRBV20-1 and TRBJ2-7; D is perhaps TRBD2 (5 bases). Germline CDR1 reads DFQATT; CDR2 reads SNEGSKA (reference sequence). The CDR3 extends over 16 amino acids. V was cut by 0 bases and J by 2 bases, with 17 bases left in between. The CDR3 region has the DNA TGCAGTGCTAGAGATAAACGTCTAGCTGTGACCTACGAGCAGTACTTC. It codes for CSARDKRLAVTYEQYF.

This CDR3 reads CSASGQGSTGELFF. The CDR3 DNA reads as TGCAGTGCCTCAGGACAGGGTTCTACCGGGGAGCTGTTTTTT. The chain links TRBV20-1 to TRBJ2-2, with 8 bases fitting TRBD1. The CDR3 contains 14 residues. In germline, CDR1 is DFQATT, CDR2 SNEGSKA (reference sequence). Trimming removed 6 bases from V and 5 bases from J; junction bases left unmatched: 8.

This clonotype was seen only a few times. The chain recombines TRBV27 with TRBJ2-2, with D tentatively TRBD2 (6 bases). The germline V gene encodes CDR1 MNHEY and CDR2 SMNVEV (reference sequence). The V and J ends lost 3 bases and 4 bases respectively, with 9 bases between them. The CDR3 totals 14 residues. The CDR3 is CASSFGGTTGELFF. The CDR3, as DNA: TGTGCCAGCAGTTTTGGGGGGACCACCGGGGAGCTGTTTTTT.

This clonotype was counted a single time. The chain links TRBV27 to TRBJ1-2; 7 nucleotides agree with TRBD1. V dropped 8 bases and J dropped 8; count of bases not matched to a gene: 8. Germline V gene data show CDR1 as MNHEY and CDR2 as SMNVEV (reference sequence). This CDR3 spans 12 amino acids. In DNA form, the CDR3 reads TGTGCCAGCCGACAGGGCGTGAACGGCTACACCTTC. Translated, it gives CASRQGVNGYTF.